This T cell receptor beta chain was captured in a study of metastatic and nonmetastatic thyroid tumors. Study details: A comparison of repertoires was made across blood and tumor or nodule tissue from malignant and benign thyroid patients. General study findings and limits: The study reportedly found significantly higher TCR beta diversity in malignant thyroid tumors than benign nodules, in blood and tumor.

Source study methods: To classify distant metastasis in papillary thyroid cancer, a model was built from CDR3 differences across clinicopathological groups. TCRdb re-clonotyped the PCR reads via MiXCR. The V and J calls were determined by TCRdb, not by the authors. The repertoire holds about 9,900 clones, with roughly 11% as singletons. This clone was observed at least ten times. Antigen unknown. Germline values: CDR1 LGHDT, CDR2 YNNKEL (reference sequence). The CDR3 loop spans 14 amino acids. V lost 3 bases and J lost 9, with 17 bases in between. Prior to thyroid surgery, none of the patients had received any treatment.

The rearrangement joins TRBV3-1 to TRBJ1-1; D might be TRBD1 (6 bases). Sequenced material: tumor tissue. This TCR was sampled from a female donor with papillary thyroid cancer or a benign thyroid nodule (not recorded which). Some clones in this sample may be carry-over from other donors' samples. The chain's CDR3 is CASSQAREGGKAFF. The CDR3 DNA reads TGTGCCAGCAGCCAGGCGCGGGAGGGGGGGAAAGCTTTCTTT.